The 8 T cell receptor beta chains listed next were all sequenced from one sample in a study of T cells in Graves' hyperthyroidism and ophthalmopathy. From RNA transcripts, TCR beta CDR3 regions were amplified. An initial round of RT-PCR targeting the TCR CDR3 relied on the HTBI primer set. TCRdb recomputed calls from the multiplex PCR reads with MiXCR, one row per CDR3 protein. The sample holds 500,000 to 750,000 distinct CDR3 sequences; approximately 15% are singletons and the top ten take 6.5% to 9%. Sequencing was carried out using blood. Receptor source: a woman aged 18-29 years with Graves' ophthalmopathy.

Ten or more counts support this clonotype. The chain recombines TRBV6-1 with TRBJ1-5; 7 nucleotides line up with TRBD1. J gave up 6 bases and V 4 bases, and 9 bases lay outside the gene matches. Per germline, CDR1 MNHNS and CDR2 SASEGT. The CDR3 contains 15 residues. The CDR3 loop reads CASSGNRGIGQPQHF. The CDR3 bases are TGTGCCAGCAGTGGAAACAGGGGAATAGGTCAGCCCCAGCATTTT.

This clonotype was observed at least ten times. V gene TRBV7-9 combines with J gene TRBJ1-1; D ambiguous. The CDR3 is 14 residues long. Germline V gene lookup returns CDR1 SEHNR and CDR2 FQNEAQ (reference sequence). The V gene lost 0 bases and the J gene lost 1 base, with 6 bases spanning the gap. Here the CDR3 DNA reads TGTGCCAGCAGCTTAGCGGCGACGAACACTGAAGCTTTCTTT. Its translation: CASSLAATNTEAFF.

This clonotype was seen many times. J is TRBJ2-1 and V is TRBV28, with no clear D. This CDR3 is 11 amino acids long. Germline assignment: CDR1 MDHEN and CDR2 SYDVKM. V lost 5 bases and J lost 10, with 9 bases in between. In nucleotides, the CDR3 is TGTGCCAGCAGTCCTCTAGAGGAGCAGTTCTTC. It is translated as CASSPLEEQFF.

The table lists this clonotype with many counts. CDR3 residues: CASRDSTNTGELFF. The DNA for the CDR3 is TGTGCCAGCCGAGACAGTACGAACACCGGGGAGCTGTTTTTT. The genes are TRBV27 and TRBJ2-2; D perhaps matches TRBD1 (5 bases). This CDR3 is built from 14 residues. V lost 8 bases to trimming and J lost 0 bases, with 10 bases between them. Germline V gene sequence: CDR1 MNHEY, CDR2 SMNVEV (reference sequence).

This clonotype was seen a few times. The chain is built from TRBV30 and TRBJ1-1, with D possibly matching TRBD1 (6 bases). The CDR3 consists of 13 residues. Trimming took 6 bases from V and 0 from J, leaving 11 bases between them. The germline CDR1 and CDR2 sequences are GTSNPN and SVGIG (reference sequence). Here the CDR3 reads CACPGAMNTEAFF. In nucleotides, the CDR3 is TGTGCCTGTCCAGGGGCGATGAACACTGAAGCTTTCTTT.

This clonotype was seen repeatedly, ten times or more. V usage is TRBV18 and J usage is TRBJ2-1; either TRBD1 or TRBD2 may supply D (5 bases each). V lost 2 bases and J lost 5, with 10 bases in between. The CDR3 length is 14 residues. The germline CDR1 and CDR2 sequences are KGHSH and LQKENI. The CDR3 loop is CASSPSRGHNEQFF. CDR3 sequence (DNA): TGTGCCAGCTCACCATCTCGGGGCCACAATGAGCAGTTCTTC.

This clonotype was detected ten times or more. The chain joins TRBV7-3 to TRBJ1-2; D call uncertain. The CDR3 totals 13 residues. V gave up 6 bases and J gave up 8 bases, with 16 bases separating them. Germline V gene data show CDR1 as SGHTA and CDR2 as FQGTGA. The CDR3 region is CASSLIFSLGYTF. In DNA, the CDR3 is TGTGCCAGCAGTCTCATATTCTCCCTGGGCTACACCTTC.

Of note for this clonotype: The germline gene is not matched at one end of the junction; a read error may be the cause. The chain is built from TRBV7-9 and TRBJ2-2, with 15 bases identical to TRBD2. CDR3 length: 17 amino acids. The germline CDR1 and CDR2 sequences are SEHNR and FQNEAQ (reference sequence). CDR3 region: CASSSGLAGGDPGELSF. In DNA, the CDR3 is TGTGCCAGCAGCTCGGGACTAGCGGGAGGAGATCCCGGGGAGCTGTCTTTT. Together with reference TRBV7-9 and TRBJ2-2, the CDR3 gives the full variable domain: DTGVSQNPRHKITKRGQNVTFRCDPISEHNRLYWYRQTLGQGPEFLTYFQNEAQLEKSRLLSDRFSAERPKGSFSTLEIQRTEQGDSAMYLCASSSGLAGGDPGELSFGEGSRLTVL.